Here is one T cell receptor (beta chain) with its context. Its antigen is unidentified. Germline V gene data show CDR1 as SGHTA and CDR2 as FQGTGA. There are 15 residues in the CDR3. The data were obtained in a study of monozygotic twins with inflammatory bowel disease. Overall study findings and caveats: Healthy co-twins exceeded IBD patients in TCRbeta diversity as measured by inverse Simpson. Twins with IBD had fewer clonotypes in common with others than healthy twins, particularly during disease activity.

Total RNA amounting to about 3,500 ng went into each TCR library. There were eight separate reactions per sample in which cDNA was made. TCRdb re-analyzed the 5' RACE reads; it lists each CDR3 protein once, without DNA. The table for this sample gives some 450,000 distinct CDR3 sequences. The sample consisted of blood. This TCR came from a human donor with ulcerative colitis or Crohn's disease, or a healthy co-twin of an affected twin (not recorded which). The chain couples TRBV7-3 to TRBJ2-1; TCRdb returns TRBD2, unconfirmable since there is no DNA. CDR3 in amino acids: CASSSIGVAGAEQFF.